Shown below are 17 T cell receptor beta chains from a single sample sequenced in a study of blood T cell repertoires in COVID-19. Profiling relied on immunoSEQ multiplex PCR, and the TCRdb table lists in-frame clones only, not all of them. Here the sample spans some 320,000 clones, roughly nine tenths being singletons. Specimen: PBMCs or T cells enriched from blood (not recorded which). The receptors were sampled from a man in his sixties who had recovered from COVID-19.

The chain uses TRBV6-5 and TRBJ2-1; TRBD2 might be the D (5 bases). This CDR3 contains 12 residues. CDR1 MNHEY and CDR2 SVGAGI come from the germline V gene. With 5 bases removed from V and 4 bases from J, the gap between germline ends came to 6 bases. CDR3 residues: CASSRRYNEQFF. CDR3 in DNA: TGTGCCAGCAGTCGGAGGTACAATGAGCAGTTCTTC.

The chain employs TRBV6-4 and TRBJ2-2, with TRBD2 as a possible D gene (5 bases). The germline CDR1 and CDR2 sequences are MRHNA and SNTAGT. V was clipped by 4 bases and J by 5 bases, with 11 bases between them. The CDR3 is made up of 14 amino acids. The CDR3 coding sequence is TGTGCCAGCAGTGCGCTAGCTCCGACCGGGGAGCTGTTTTTT. This gives the protein CASSALAPTGELFF.

This rearrangement joins TRBV25-1 to TRBJ1-4; TRBD1 might be the D (6 bases). The CDR3 runs to 16 residues. The V end lost 1 base, the J end lost 4 bases, and 13 bases lay between the germline ends. CDR1 and CDR2 (germline): MGHDK, SYGVNS. CDR3 sequence (DNA): TGTGCCAGCAGTGAATTCGGGGGGCAGGTTAATGAAAAACTGTTTTTT. This gives the protein CASSEFGGQVNEKLFF.

CDR3 DNA: TGTGCCAGTAGTATACAGGGGGTTGCCCAAGAGACCCAGTACTTC. This encodes CASSIQGVAQETQYF. The rearrangement links TRBV19 to TRBJ2-5, with 7 bases matching TRBD1. V gave up 2 bases and J gave up 1 base; unmatched junction bases: 4. Germline assignment: CDR1 LNHDA and CDR2 SQIVND (reference sequence). This CDR3 is 15 amino acids long.

The chain carries TRBV7-3 and TRBJ2-1; D is perhaps TRBD2 (5 bases). The CDR3 is 17 amino acids. Trimming pared 5 bases from V and 3 bases from J, leaving 20 bases between. The V gene's germline CDR1 is SGHTA and CDR2 FQGTGA. CDR3 in amino acids: CASSAQKGRGNYNEQFF. In DNA, the CDR3 is TGTGCCAGCAGCGCCCAAAAAGGCCGGGGAAACTACAATGAGCAGTTCTTC.

V is TRBV5-1 and J is TRBJ1-1, with TRBD1 as a possible D gene (5 bases). The CDR3 is 14 amino acids. In germline, CDR1 is SGHRS, CDR2 YFSETQ. The V end lost 4 bases, the J end lost 1 base, and 11 bases lay between the germline ends. The CDR3 sequence: CASSQGTPNTEAFF. In DNA, the CDR3 is TGCGCCAGCAGCCAGGGAACACCGAACACTGAAGCTTTCTTT. The full variable domain, with the rest looked up from reference TRBV5-1 and TRBJ1-1, is KAGVTQTPRYLIKTRGQQVTLSCSPISGHRSVSWYQQTPGQGLQFLFEYFSETQRNKGNFPGRFSGRQFSNSRSEMNVSTLELGDSALYLCASSQGTPNTEAFFGQGTRLTVV.

The chain has TRBV2 and TRBJ2-7; weak D call: TRBD1 (6 bases). With 4 bases removed from V and 4 bases from J, the gap between germline ends came to 14 bases. Germline V gene lookup returns CDR1 SNHLY and CDR2 FYNNEI. The CDR3 runs to 14 residues. CDR3 amino acids: CASSAHRVRYEQYF. In nucleotides, the CDR3 is TGTGCCAGCAGTGCCCACAGGGTGCGGTACGAGCAGTACTTC. Full variable domain (remainder filled in from reference TRBV2 and TRBJ2-7): EPEVTQTPSHQVTQMGQEVILRCVPISNHLYFYWYRQILGQKVEFLVSFYNNEISEKSEIFDDQFSVERPDGSNFTLKIRSTKLEDSAMYFCASSAHRVRYEQYFGPGTRLTVT.

This chain links TRBV5-5 with TRBJ2-7; D is perhaps TRBD1 (6 bases). The CDR3 spans 14 residues. V lost 0 bases and J lost 2, with 9 bases in between. Germline CDR1 is SGHKS and CDR2 is YYEKEE (reference sequence). The CDR3 here is CASSLGRTAYEQYF. Written as DNA, the CDR3 is TGTGCCAGCAGCTTGGGTAGGACAGCCTACGAGCAGTACTTC.

This clone was found once. The chain uses TRBV2 and TRBJ1-4, with D unresolved. V lost 5 bases to trimming and J lost 0 bases, with 7 bases between them. CDR3 length: 14 amino acids. CDR1 is SNHLY, CDR2 FYNNEI, per germline. The CDR3 coding sequence is TGTGCCAGCAGTCGGAGTTCAACTAATGAAAAACTGTTTTTT. Its translation: CASSRSSTNEKLFF.

V is TRBV27 and J is TRBJ1-2; 10 bases line up with TRBD1. The CDR3 runs 15 residues. CDR1 MNHEY and CDR2 SMNVEV come from the germline V gene (reference sequence). The junction had 9 bases not matched to a gene; V was cut back by 4 bases and J by 7 bases. The CDR3 spells CASSSTRQGAGGYTF. The CDR3 nucleotides read TGTGCCAGCAGTTCGACAAGACAGGGGGCTGGTGGCTACACCTTC.

Here the CDR3 reads CAISDSGRTGDTQYF. Here the CDR3 DNA reads TGTGCCATCAGTGATAGCGGGAGGACTGGGGATACGCAGTATTTT. The V and J genes are TRBV10-3 and TRBJ2-3; 10 bases match TRBD2. The CDR3 covers 15 residues. The V gene end was trimmed by 3 bases and the J gene end by 6 bases; junction bases not matched to a gene: 6. CDR1 ENHRY and CDR2 SYGVKD come from the germline V gene.

The genes are TRBV5-1 and TRBJ2-7, with D possibly TRBD2 on 6 matching bases. CDR1 and CDR2 (germline): SGHRS, YFSETQ. CDR3 length: 13 amino acids. V lost 7 bases and J lost 0, with 11 bases in between. CDR3 region: CASAGGSSYEQYF. The DNA of the CDR3 is TGCGCCAGCGCCGGGGGTAGCTCCTACGAGCAGTACTTC.

The rearrangement links TRBV27 to TRBJ1-1, with D uncertain. Trimming cost V 8 bases and J 0 bases, with 13 bases left between them. Germline CDR1 reads MNHEY; CDR2 reads SMNVEV (reference sequence). CDR3 length: 14 amino acids. The CDR3 DNA sequence: TGTGCCAGCCGGCCGACCGGGGTGAACACTGAAGCTTTCTTT. Protein sequence: CASRPTGVNTEAFF.

The CDR3 loop is CASSAGLGGYTF. CDR3 DNA: TGTGCCAGCAGCGCGGGACTTGGTGGCTACACCTTC. The chain recombines TRBV5-5 with TRBJ1-2; weak D call: TRBD1 (5 bases). The length of the CDR3 is 12 residues. V lost 4 bases and J 7 bases, leaving 11 bases between the germline ends. Germline CDR1 reads SGHKS; CDR2 reads YYEKEE (reference sequence).

V and J are TRBV9 and TRBJ2-2; TRBD1 matches 10 bases. V dropped 3 bases and J dropped 2; count of bases not matched to a gene: 10. The CDR3 totals 18 residues. CDR1 is SGDLS, CDR2 YYNGEE, per germline. The CDR3: CASSDNTRQGANTGELFF. CDR3 DNA: TGTGCCAGCAGCGATAATACCCGACAGGGGGCCAACACCGGGGAGCTGTTTTTT. Full variable domain (outside the CDR3, taken from reference TRBV9 and TRBJ2-2): DSGVTQTPKHLITATGQRVTLRCSPRSGDLSVYWYQQSLDQGLQFLIQYYNGEERAKGNILERFSAQQFPDLHSELNLSSLELGDSALYFCASSDNTRQGANTGELFFGEGSRLTVL.

The chain carries TRBV6-5 and TRBJ1-1, with a possible D match to TRBD1 (6 bases). Trimming removed 5 bases from V and 1 base from J, with 11 bases in between. Germline V lookup: CDR1 MNHEY, CDR2 SVGAGI. This CDR3 is 14 amino acids long. CDR3 in amino acids: CASSPDRTNTEAFF. CDR3 DNA: TGTGCCAGCAGTCCGGACAGAACGAACACTGAAGCTTTCTTT.

V usage is TRBV18 and J usage is TRBJ1-5, with TRBD1 matching over 10 bases. The CDR3 consists of 15 residues. The trim removed 4 bases at V and 5 bases at J, leaving 5 bases unmatched. CDR1 and CDR2 from the germline V gene are KGHSH and LQKENI. CDR3 protein: CASSRQGASHQPQHF. In nucleotides, the CDR3 is TGTGCCAGCTCACGACAGGGGGCGAGCCATCAGCCCCAGCATTTT.